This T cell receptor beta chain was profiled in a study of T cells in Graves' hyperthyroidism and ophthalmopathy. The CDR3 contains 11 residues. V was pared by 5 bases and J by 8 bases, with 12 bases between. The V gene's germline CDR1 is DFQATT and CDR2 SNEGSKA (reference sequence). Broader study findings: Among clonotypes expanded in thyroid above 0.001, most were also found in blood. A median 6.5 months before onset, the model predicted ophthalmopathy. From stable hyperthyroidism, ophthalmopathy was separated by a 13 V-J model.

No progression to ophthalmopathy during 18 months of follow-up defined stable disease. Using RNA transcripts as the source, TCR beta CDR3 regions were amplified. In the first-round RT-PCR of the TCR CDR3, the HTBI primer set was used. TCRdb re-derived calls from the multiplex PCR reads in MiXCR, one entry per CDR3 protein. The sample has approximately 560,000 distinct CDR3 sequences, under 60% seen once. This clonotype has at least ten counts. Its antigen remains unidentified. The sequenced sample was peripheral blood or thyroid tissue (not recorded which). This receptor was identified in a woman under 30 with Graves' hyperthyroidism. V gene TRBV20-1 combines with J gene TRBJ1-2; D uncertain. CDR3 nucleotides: TGCAGTGCTCACTCCCCGTCAGGCTACACCTTC. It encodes CSAHSPSGYTF.